The 8 T cell receptor beta chains reported below all come from one sample, sequenced in a study of blood T cell repertoires in COVID-19. Here immunoSEQ multiplex PCR was the method, and the copy in TCRdb shows in-frame clones only, minus some. The sample has fewer than 400,000 clones, roughly 90% seen once. The sample consisted of peripheral blood. These receptors came from a woman in her twenties or thirties with COVID-19, enrolled during active disease.

The chain links TRBV28 to TRBJ1-1, with TRBD1 as a possible D gene (6 bases). The germline V gene has CDR1 MDHEN and CDR2 SYDVKM. This CDR3 is 13 amino acids long. V gave up 8 bases and J gave up 3 bases, with 13 bases separating them. The CDR3 loop is CASFGGRDTEAFF. CDR3 coding DNA: TGTGCCAGCTTTGGGGGCCGGGACACTGAAGCTTTCTTT.

Of note for this clone: This sample also contains other DNA sequences that code for the same CDR3. CDR3 sequence: CASSPNPGNNQPQHF. The CDR3 DNA is TGTGCCAGCTCACCAAACCCAGGGAACAATCAGCCCCAGCATTTT. The gene calls are TRBV18 and TRBJ1-5; D might be TRBD1 (5 bases). Germline assignment: CDR1 KGHSH and CDR2 LQKENI. The CDR3 consists of 15 residues. Between the trimmed V and J ends, which lost 2 bases and 3 bases, there was a span of 11 bases.

About this clone itself: At the DNA level, this CDR3 is encoded by other sequences in the same sample as well. This rearrangement joins TRBV30 to TRBJ2-1; D ambiguous. Germline CDR1 reads GTSNPN; CDR2 reads SVGIG (reference sequence). The CDR3 extends over 11 amino acids. V gave up 3 bases and J gave up 7 bases, with 7 bases separating them. The CDR3, as DNA: TGTGCCTGGAGCGGCGGAAATGAGCAGTTCTTC. Its translation: CAWSGGNEQFF.

This chain connects TRBV3-1 (or the pseudogene TRBV3-2) to TRBJ2-7; D not resolved. There are 16 residues in the CDR3. Germline V lookup: CDR1 LGHDT, CDR2 YNNKEL (reference sequence). V lost 1 base and J 0 bases, leaving 13 bases between the germline ends. Written as DNA, the CDR3 is TGTGCCAGCAGCCAAGGTGGCTCAAGGAGCTCCTACGAGCAGTACTTC. This encodes CASSQGGSRSSYEQYF.

V gene TRBV19 combines with J gene TRBJ1-6; 7 positions match TRBD1. The CDR3 consists of 16 residues. After removal of 4 bases from V and 8 bases from J, the junction contained 11 bases not matched to a gene. Germline V gene data show CDR1 as LNHDA and CDR2 as SQIVND (reference sequence). The CDR3 nucleotides read TGTGCCAGTAGTACCCTCCCGGGACAGAACTATTCACCCCTCCACTTT. Amino acid sequence: CASSTLPGQNYSPLHF.

This clone appeared a few times. Distinct nucleotide sequences in the sample also encode this CDR3. As DNA, the CDR3 is TGTGCCAGCAGTCCGGGGAGCTCCTATAATTCACCCCTCCACTTT. This encodes CASSPGSSYNSPLHF. This chain uses TRBV27 with TRBJ1-6; D gene ambiguous. The CDR3 spans 15 residues. V was shortened by 5 bases and J by 0 bases, with 8 bases between the two germline ends. Germline CDR1 MNHEY, CDR2 SMNVEV (reference sequence).

The chain links TRBV28 to TRBJ2-7; TRBD1 agrees at 9 bases. J gave up 5 bases and V 5 bases, and 10 bases lay outside the gene matches. This CDR3 is built from 15 residues. CDR1 and CDR2 (germline): MDHEN, SYDVKM. As DNA, the CDR3 is TGTGCCAGCAGTACACAGGACAGGGGAGGGAACGAGCAGTACTTC. This translates into CASSTQDRGGNEQYF.

To note about this clone: The sample holds other DNA sequences that translate to the same CDR3. J is TRBJ1-4 and V is TRBV5-1, with 9 bases aligning to TRBD1. Germline V CDR1 and CDR2: SGHRS, YFSETQ. With V trimmed by 4 bases and J by 4 bases, 2 bases remained unmatched. There are 14 residues in the CDR3. The CDR3 DNA reads as TGCGCCAGCAGCCTGGGACAGGGTAATGAAAAACTGTTTTTT. Translation: CASSLGQGNEKLFF.